This T cell receptor (beta chain) was identified in a study of blood T cell repertoires in COVID-19. Study summary: Sample material is recorded as cDNA or gDNA derived from T cells, B-cell-depleted T cells, or PBMCs.

Measured with immunoSEQ multiplex PCR; TCRdb has only the in-frame clones, and not every one. Of fewer than 350,000 clones detected, about four fifths appear once; the ten largest clones hold around 3%. Germline values: CDR1 MRHNA, CDR2 SNTAGT. Between the trimmed V and J ends, which lost 6 bases and 1 base, there was a span of 15 bases. This CDR3 contains 15 residues. The chain has TRBV6-4 and TRBJ1-1; D call uncertain. This TCR came from a woman aged 60-75 years with active or convalescent COVID-19. The material sequenced was peripheral blood. The CDR3 region is CASRKNGNSNTEAFF. The DNA of the CDR3 is TGTGCCAGCAGGAAGAACGGGAACTCGAACACTGAAGCTTTCTTT.